A single sample is the source of the 14 T cell receptor beta chains below, sequenced in a study of T cell changes during pregnancy in multiple sclerosis. Sequenced by immunoSEQ multiplex PCR; TCRdb stores in-frame clones only, minus some. This table has more than 35,000 clones, over 90% appearing once. The specimen comprised CD4+ T cells from peripheral blood mononuclear cells, sampled in the third trimester of pregnancy. These receptors originate from a female donor in good health, enrolled as a control in a pregnancy study.

This chain joins TRBV6-5 and TRBJ1-2, with D tentatively TRBD1 (6 bases). Germline CDR1 is MNHEY and CDR2 is SVGAGI. This CDR3 is 15 amino acids long. Trimming cost V 6 bases and J 0 bases, with 14 bases left between them. The CDR3: CASRLHRETNYGYTF. DNA for the CDR3: TGTGCCAGCAGATTGCACAGGGAAACTAACTATGGCTACACCTTC.

This clone showed up just a few times. This chain connects TRBV30 to TRBJ2-7; 7 bases match TRBD1. Trimming cost V 0 bases and J 2 bases; bases outside gene matches: 7. Germline V lookup: CDR1 GTSNPN, CDR2 SVGIG (reference sequence). The CDR3 consists of 15 residues. Here the CDR3 DNA reads TGTGCCTGGAGTGTATTCTTCGGGACAGCCTACGAGCAGTACTTC. This gives the protein CAWSVFFGTAYEQYF.

The rearrangement uses TRBV6-6 and TRBJ2-7; 8 positions match TRBD2. Looked up from germline, CDR1 is MNHNY and CDR2 is SVGAGI (reference sequence). The V gene end was trimmed by 8 bases and the J gene end by 7 bases; junction bases not matched to a gene: 13. There are 14 residues in the CDR3. In DNA, the CDR3 is TGTGCCAGCCCAAGGCGGGGGGCGCGGGATGAGCAGTACTTC. Translation gives CASPRRGARDEQYF.

The chain uses TRBV14 and TRBJ1-2; TRBD1 is a possible D gene (6 bases). Trimming took off 1 base at V and 7 bases at J, with 13 bases between the two ends. The V gene's germline CDR1 is SGHDN and CDR2 FVKESK. The CDR3 runs to 14 residues. CDR3 DNA sequence: TGTGCCAGCAGCCAAGCCAGGGGAGTCTCTGGCTACACCTTC. This sequence encodes CASSQARGVSGYTF.

The rearrangement links TRBV5-1 to TRBJ2-7; tentative D call: TRBD1 (6 bases). Trimming cost V 4 bases and J 3 bases, with 17 bases left between them. In germline, CDR1 is SGHRS, CDR2 YFSETQ. The length of the CDR3 is 15 residues. The DNA of the CDR3 is TGCGCCAGCAGCCCTGGGGGCGCCAGGGTCTACGAGCAGTACTTC. It codes for CASSPGGARVYEQYF.

The V call is TRBV4-1, the J call TRBJ1-1; no definite D call. The ends were cut back, 0 bases at V and 7 bases at J, with 12 bases in the middle. Germline CDR1 MGHRA, CDR2 YSYEKL. The CDR3 totals 14 residues. The CDR3 is CASSQDLDGNEAFF. Here the CDR3 DNA reads TGCGCCAGCAGCCAAGATCTTGACGGGAATGAAGCTTTCTTT.

The chain joins TRBV6-7 to TRBJ2-7, with 7 nucleotides matching TRBD1. TRBV6-7 is an ORF, and what it does is uncertain. V was clipped by 9 bases and J by 6 bases; unmatched bases: 8. CDR3 length: 12 amino acids. The CDR3 region has the DNA TGTGCCAGGCCGACAGGGAGAAGCGAGCAGTACTTC. This sequence encodes CARPTGRSEQYF.

The chain combines TRBV27 with TRBJ1-5; weak D call: TRBD1 (6 bases). V gave up 2 bases and J gave up 0 bases, with 8 bases separating them. This CDR3 is built from 15 residues. Germline V gene sequence: CDR1 MNHEY, CDR2 SMNVEV (reference sequence). CDR3 protein: CASSLAGVSNQPQHF. Here the CDR3 DNA reads TGTGCCAGCAGTTTAGCAGGGGTTAGCAATCAGCCCCAGCATTTT.

The CDR3 region is CATRQGNSNTGELFF. CDR3 nucleotides: TGTGCCACCAGACAGGGGAACTCGAACACCGGGGAGCTGTTTTTT. The chain employs TRBV19 and TRBJ2-2; 8 bases line up with TRBD1. The CDR3 length is 15 residues. The trim removed 10 bases at V and 0 bases at J, leaving 7 bases unmatched. The V gene's germline CDR1 is LNHDA and CDR2 SQIVND (reference sequence).

The chain carries TRBV19 and TRBJ1-3; maybe TRBD1 (5 bases). The ends were cut back, 5 bases at V and 0 bases at J, with 14 bases in the middle. Germline V CDR1 and CDR2: LNHDA, SQIVND (reference sequence). The CDR3 is 16 amino acids. The CDR3 nucleotides are TGTGCCAGTAGTGCCCGTCCGGGGGACTCTGGAAACACCATATATTTT. Its translation is CASSARPGDSGNTIYF.

V and J are TRBV9 and TRBJ2-7; 9 bases line up with TRBD1. The CDR3 contains 16 residues. The trim removed 0 bases at V and 1 base at J, leaving 5 bases unmatched. Germline CDR1 SGDLS, CDR2 YYNGEE. The CDR3: CASSVDPGQGSYEQYF. Here the CDR3 DNA reads TGTGCCAGCAGCGTAGATCCGGGACAGGGATCCTACGAGCAGTACTTC.

The V and J genes are TRBV13 and TRBJ1-1; D perhaps matches TRBD1 (6 bases). Germline V CDR1 and CDR2: PRHDT, FYEKMQ (reference sequence). The CDR3 covers 14 residues. The germline V and J ends were trimmed by 0 bases and 11 bases, with 16 bases remaining between them. CDR3 loop: CASSLGGGRVEAFF. CDR3 bases: TGTGCCAGCAGCTTAGGCGGGGGGCGCGTGGAGGCTTTCTTT.

The rearrangement joins TRBV7-3 to TRBJ2-5; 8 positions agree with TRBD2. CDR1 and CDR2 from the germline V gene are SGHTA and FQGTGA. Unmatched junction bases numbered 4, after V lost 2 bases and J lost 2 bases. There are 15 residues in the CDR3. The CDR3 DNA follows: TGTGCCAGCAGCTTATTATCGGGGGGGCAAGAGACCCAGTACTTC. This gives the protein CASSLLSGGQETQYF.

The chain carries TRBV19 and TRBJ1-1; 8 nucleotides match TRBD1. CDR1 is LNHDA and CDR2 is SQIVND in the germline V gene (reference sequence). The V and J ends lost 5 bases and 0 bases, in that order; junction bases with no gene match: 5. The CDR3 is made up of 15 amino acids. This chain's CDR3 is CASSYRQGMNTEAFF. The CDR3 nucleotides are TGTGCCAGTAGTTACCGACAGGGGATGAACACTGAAGCTTTCTTT.